What follows is one T cell receptor (beta chain) and its context. Its antigen has not been determined. Compared with germline, one end of the junction differs, possibly owing to a read error. This sample is part of a study of OX40 agonist ivuxolimab in advanced cancers. With regard to the full study: Ivuxolimab was an agonistic, fully human IgG2 monoclonal antibody directed against OX40 (CD134), a costimulatory receptor. Intravenous ivuxolimab was administered to patients every 2 weeks at six dose levels: 0.01, 0.1, 0.3, 1.5, 3 and 10 mg/kg. The point of sequencing TCRbeta in the periphery was to test whether ivuxolimab changed TCR sequence diversity and drove clonal T-cell expansion. In the dose-escalation cohort, roughly four fifths of patients were male, and the mean age was approximately 55 years, with a range of roughly 23 to 85. Patients were allowed to have had prior anti-PD-1, anti-PD-L1 or anti-CTLA-4 therapy, and more than 30% of the dose-escalation patients had previously received checkpoint inhibitors. The paper reports the monotherapy dose-escalation portion (N ≈ 52 patients) of the phase I ivuxolimab trial. Partial responses occurred in three dose-escalation patients, of whom one had hepatocellular carcinoma and two had cutaneous melanoma. Of the approximately 50 dose-escalation patients, hepatocellular carcinoma was present in approximately 20, melanoma in around 15, renal cell carcinoma in 9 and head and neck cancer in 9.

The germline V gene (reference sequence) specifies SSHAT as CDR1 and FNYEAQ as CDR2. The CDR3 covers 15 residues, taking in both the cysteine and the phenylalanine. The kept DNA is CDR3 alone, 45 bases in frame from the first base. Patients with autoimmune disease history or receiving systemic immunosuppression were excluded from the trial. In every dose cohort, peripheral blood was drawn for TCR sequencing at baseline, cycle 4 day 1, and cycle 7 day 1. The samples were taken from a phase I, first-in-human, multicenter, open-label dose-escalation trial of ivuxolimab. Adults with locally advanced or metastatic melanoma, renal cell carcinoma, hepatocellular carcinoma or head and neck squamous cell carcinoma were enrolled in the trial. Before TCR sequencing, CD4+ and CD8+ T cells were separately sorted from peripheral blood. Points the paper makes about the study in general: In the 0.1-3.0 mg/kg groups, partial responders were among the patients with the lowest normalized peripheral clonal expansion, particularly in CD8+ T cells. The antigen specificity of the peripheral T cells that underwent clonal expansion was not determined. Low levels of normalized T-cell clonal expansion were also seen in some nonresponding patients. After ivuxolimab, CD8+ T cells had more expanded clones than CD4+ T cells on average. At doses of 0.1 to 3.0 mg/kg, clonal expansion of both CD4+ and CD8+ T cells in blood was seen between baseline and week 6.

To sequence the TCRbeta CDR3 region, genomic DNA was isolated from the sorted cells. TCRbeta CDR3 regions were sequenced using the immunoSEQ Assay. Not all clones reach the TCRdb copy of this immuneACCESS table, which keeps in-frame sequences only. Checked studies attribute under half of the gap to unresolved V genes and leave the rest unexplained. Across this sample there are 50,000 to 70,000 clones, with about 83% seen only once. Of the sample, under 0.8% is held by the ten largest clones. Sequenced material: CD4+ or CD8+ T cells sorted from blood, taken in a trial of the OX40 agonist ivuxolimab. This chain is built from TRBV7-7 and TRBJ2-5, with a weak D call of TRBD2 (7 bases match). The TCR comes from an adult with an advanced solid tumor such as melanoma, head and neck, liver or kidney cancer. Here the CDR3 is given as CASSLGGGAQETQYF. The DNA sequence reads TGTGCTAGCAGCTTAGGTGGGGGGGCCCAAGAGACCCAGTACTTC. Beyond the CDR3, the reference TRBV7-7 and TRBJ2-5 genes provide the residues; the full variable domain reads: GAGVSQSPRYKVTKRGQDVTLRCDPISSHATLYWYQQALGQGPEFLTYFNYEAQPDKSGLPSDRFSAERPEGSISTLTIQRTEQRDSAMYRCASSLGGGAQETQYFGPGTRLLVL.